One T cell receptor (beta chain) is described in this entry. The data were obtained in a study of blood T cell repertoires in COVID-19. Participants spanned ages about 18 to 89 years and resided in 20 to 30 US areas. Clinical history reported by participants formed the basis on which cohorts were assigned. Cohort 3 recovery required two negative PCRs, clearance, or symptom resolution. Original processing notes: Reference gene primer amplification yielded estimated nucleated cell counts. Sequencing was performed with immunoSEQ multiplex PCR; in TCRdb, only in-frame clones are kept and a portion is missing. Clone size and V and J calls were adopted from that table, with D and trimming inferred from the DNA. Seen here are 200,000 to 250,000 clones, less than 90% observed once, and the top ten hold approximately 6.5%. The sequence came from a middle-aged woman who had recovered from COVID-19. The specimen sequenced was PBMCs or T cells enriched from blood (not recorded which).

Written as DNA, the CDR3 is TGCGCCAGCAGTCAGGGGGGACAGGTCAATCAGCCCCAGCATTTT. Protein: CASSQGGQVNQPQHF. The rearrangement joins TRBV5-1 to TRBJ1-5; TRBD1 matches at 8 bases. The CDR3 extends over 15 amino acids. Germline CDR1 SGHRS, CDR2 YFSETQ. Trimming took 5 bases from V and 3 from J; bases not matched to a gene: 7.